The clone carrying this T cell receptor beta chain is a singleton in its sample. V lost 4 bases, J lost 0 bases, and 11 bases lay in between. The CDR3 runs to 15 residues. Germline V lookup: CDR1 SGDLS, CDR2 YYNGEE. This entry is derived from a study of blood T cell repertoires in COVID-19. Study overall: The samples span acute and convalescent COVID-19 from the United States, Italy and Spain. Sample material is recorded as cDNA or gDNA derived from T cells, B-cell-depleted T cells, or PBMCs.

Original analysis: Amplifying reference gene primers gave estimates of nucleated cell counts. Clones were read by immunoSEQ multiplex PCR, and TCRdb kept only the in-frame ones, dropping some. V and J calls and clone size are as listed in that table; D and trimming were resolved from the DNA. The table lists fewer than 350,000 clones, roughly 90% of them singletons. Followed longitudinally, the Seattle patients had been enrolled during active infection. This sequence joins TRBV9 and TRBJ1-3; TRBD1 might be the D (6 bases). The sequencing sample was made of peripheral blood. The TCR originated in a woman aged 60 to 75 with COVID-19, enrolled during active disease. The CDR3 DNA follows: TGTGCCAGCAGCTTGGAGGACAGCTCTGGAAACACCATATATTTT. Its protein product is CASSLEDSSGNTIYF.